This T cell receptor beta chain was sequenced for a study of blood T cell repertoires in COVID-19. Study as a whole: Sources were T cells, B-cell-depleted T cells, or PBMCs; the material itself was cDNA or gDNA.

Individuals drawn from approximately 26 US areas were about 18 to 90 years old. The method was immunoSEQ multiplex PCR; TCRdb's version includes in-frame clones alone and lacks a portion of them. The table shows about 330,000 clones, with roughly 90% occurring only once. Sequences were obtained from PBMCs or T cells enriched from blood (not recorded which). The origin of this receptor is a woman aged 25-40 years who had recovered from COVID-19.

This CDR3 reads CASRKDKTGGNEKLFF. The CDR3 coding sequence is TGTGCCAGCAGAAAAGATAAGACAGGGGGTAATGAAAAACTGTTTTTT. This chain uses TRBV7-9 with TRBJ1-4, with 9 positions matching TRBD1. The CDR3 loop spans 16 amino acids. CDR1 and CDR2 (germline): SEHNR, FQNEAQ (reference sequence). V dropped 6 bases and J dropped 4; count of bases not matched to a gene: 9.